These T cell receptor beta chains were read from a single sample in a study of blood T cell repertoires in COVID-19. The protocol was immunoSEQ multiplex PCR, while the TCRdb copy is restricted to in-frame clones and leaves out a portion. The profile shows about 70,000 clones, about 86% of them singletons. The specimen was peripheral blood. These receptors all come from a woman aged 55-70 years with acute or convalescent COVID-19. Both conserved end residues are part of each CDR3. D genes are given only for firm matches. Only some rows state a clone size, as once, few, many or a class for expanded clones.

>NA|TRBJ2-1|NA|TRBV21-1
CASLRGGTGTSGSYNEQFF
TGTGCCAGCCTCAGGGGCGGTACAGGGACGTCGGGATCCTACAATGAGCAGTTCTTC
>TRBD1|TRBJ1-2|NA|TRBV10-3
CAISGTGDNYGYTF
TGTGCCATCAGCGGGACAGGGGATAACTATGGCTACACCTTC
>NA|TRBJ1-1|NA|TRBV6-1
CASSEDTGWGNTEAFF
TGTGCCAGCAGTGAGGATACAGGGTGGGGGAACACTGAAGCTTTCTTT
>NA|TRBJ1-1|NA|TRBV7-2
CASSFRQGNTEAFF
TGTGCCAGCAGCTTCCGGCAGGGGAACACTGAAGCTTTCTTT
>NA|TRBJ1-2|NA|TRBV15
CATSRERGTGGYTF
TGTGCCACCAGCAGAGAAAGGGGAACGGGCGGCTACACCTTC
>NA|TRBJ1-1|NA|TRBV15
CATSRGPDRNTEAFF
TGTGCCACCAGCAGAGGCCCAGACAGGAACACTGAAGCTTTCTTT
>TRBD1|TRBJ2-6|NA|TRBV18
CASSPSGQGPSGANVLTF
TGTGCCAGCTCACCTTCAGGACAGGGGCCTTCGGGGGCCAACGTCCTGACTTTC
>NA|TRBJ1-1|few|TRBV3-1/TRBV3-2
CASSQRHLHLNTEAFF
TGTGCCAGCAGCCAACGACACCTCCACCTGAACACTGAAGCTTTCTTT
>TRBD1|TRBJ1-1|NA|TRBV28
CASSPATGRNTEAFF
TGTGCCAGCAGTCCCGCGACAGGGCGGAACACTGAAGCTTTCTTT
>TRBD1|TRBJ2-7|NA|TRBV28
CASSATGGLQGSYEQYF
TGTGCCAGCAGTGCGACAGGGGGCCTTCAGGGGTCCTACGAGCAGTACTTC
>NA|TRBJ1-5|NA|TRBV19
CASSPTRTFSSGDQPQHF
TGTGCCAGTAGTCCCACCCGAACGTTTTCATCGGGTGATCAGCCCCAGCATTTT
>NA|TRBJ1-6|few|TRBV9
CASSVSSGRNSPLHF
TGTGCCAGCAGCGTGTCAAGCGGGCGAAATTCACCCCTCCACTTT
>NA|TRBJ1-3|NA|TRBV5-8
CASSLEGVSSGNTIYF
TGTGCCAGCAGCTTGGAGGGGGTATCCTCTGGAAACACCATATATTTT
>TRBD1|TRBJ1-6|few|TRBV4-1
CASSQLRDSSYNSPLHF
TGCGCCAGCAGCCAACTGAGGGACAGCTCCTATAATTCACCCCTCCACTTT
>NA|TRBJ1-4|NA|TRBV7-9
CASSQLSAGVNEKLFF
TGTGCCAGCAGTCAGCTTAGTGCAGGCGTGAATGAAAAACTGTTTTTT
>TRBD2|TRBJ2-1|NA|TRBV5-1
CASSRTSEYNEQFF
TGCGCCAGCAGCCGGACTAGCGAGTACAATGAGCAGTTCTTC
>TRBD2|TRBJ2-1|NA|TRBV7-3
CASSLTLRTSGTYNEQFF
TGTGCCAGCAGCTTAACTCTCAGGACTAGCGGAACTTACAATGAGCAGTTCTTC
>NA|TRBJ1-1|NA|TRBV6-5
CAAAADRNTEAFF
TGTGCCGCCGCCGCAGACAGAAACACTGAAGCTTTCTTT
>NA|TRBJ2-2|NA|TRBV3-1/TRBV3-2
CASSQDPKGTGELFF
TGTGCCAGCAGCCAAGATCCTAAGGGGACCGGGGAGCTGTTTTTT
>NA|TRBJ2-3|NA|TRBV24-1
CATSARQTSTDTQYF
TGTGCCACCAGTGCAAGACAGACCAGCACAGATACGCAGTATTTT
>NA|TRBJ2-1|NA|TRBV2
CASTQGSRGNEQFF
TGTGCCAGCACCCAAGGGTCTCGGGGGAATGAGCAGTTCTTC
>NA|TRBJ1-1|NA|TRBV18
CASSPRQSSSEAFF
TGTGCCAGCTCACCGCGACAGAGTAGCTCTGAAGCTTTCTTT
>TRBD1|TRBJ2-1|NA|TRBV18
CASSPLGSRQGPYNEQFF
TGTGCCAGCTCACCATTAGGATCTAGACAGGGGCCCTACAATGAGCAGTTCTTC
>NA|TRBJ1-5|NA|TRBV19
CASSISGQNNQPQHF
TGTGCCAGTAGTATTTCCGGACAGAACAATCAGCCCCAGCATTTT
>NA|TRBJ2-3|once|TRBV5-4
CASSLIGGIPVNTQYF
TGTGCCAGCAGCTTGATCGGCGGGATTCCTGTGAATACGCAGTATTTT
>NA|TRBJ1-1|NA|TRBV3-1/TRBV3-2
CASSHRGGASEAFF
TGTGCCAGCAGCCATCGGGGGGGGGCCTCTGAAGCTTTCTTT
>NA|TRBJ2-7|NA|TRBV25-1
CASREGTYEQYF
TGTGCCAGCAGGGAGGGTACCTACGAGCAGTACTTC
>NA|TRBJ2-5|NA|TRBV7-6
CASSLWAETQYF
TGTGCCAGCAGCTTATGGGCAGAGACCCAGTACTTC
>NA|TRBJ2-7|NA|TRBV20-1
CSASRQLLDSYEQYF
TGCAGTGCTAGTCGACAGCTATTAGACTCCTACGAGCAGTACTTC
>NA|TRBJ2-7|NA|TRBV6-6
CASSYSRQQEQYF
TGTGCCAGCAGTTACTCGCGGCAGCAAGAGCAGTACTTC
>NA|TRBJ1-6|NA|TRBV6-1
CASSEAPGINSPLHF
TGTGCCAGCAGTGAAGCTCCGGGGATTAATTCACCCCTCCACTTT
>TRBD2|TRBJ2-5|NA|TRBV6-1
CASSETSGGAETQYF
TGTGCCAGCAGTGAGACTAGCGGGGGGGCAGAGACCCAGTACTTC
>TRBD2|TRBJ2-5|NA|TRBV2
CASSRGLAGQETQYF
TGTGCCAGCAGCCGGGGGCTAGCGGGACAAGAGACCCAGTACTTC
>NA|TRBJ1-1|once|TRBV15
CATSRDLNTEAFF
TGTGCCACCAGCAGAGACTTAAACACTGAAGCTTTCTTT
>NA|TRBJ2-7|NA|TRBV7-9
CASSPSGSSTYEQYF
TGTGCCAGCAGTCCTTCAGGCTCCTCCACCTACGAGCAGTACTTC
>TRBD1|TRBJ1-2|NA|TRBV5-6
CASSLVSQGAPGYTF
TGTGCCAGCAGCTTGGTATCGCAGGGGGCGCCGGGCTACACCTTC
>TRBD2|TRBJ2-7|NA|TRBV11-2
CASSLNTGGGSYEQYF
TGTGCCAGCAGCTTAAATACGGGAGGGGGCTCCTACGAGCAGTACTTC
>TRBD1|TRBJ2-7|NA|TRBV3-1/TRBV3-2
CASSQNVGQGVYEQYF
TGTGCCAGCAGCCAAAATGTGGGACAGGGGGTCTACGAGCAGTACTTC
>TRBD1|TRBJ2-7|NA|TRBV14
CASSQEDVRRQGGYEQYF
TGTGCCAGCAGCCAAGAAGATGTTCGGCGACAGGGGGGGTACGAGCAGTACTTC
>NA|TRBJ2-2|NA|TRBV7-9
CASSLLNTGELFF
TGTGCCAGCAGCTTACTTAACACCGGGGAGCTGTTTTTT
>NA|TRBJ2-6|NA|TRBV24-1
CATSESDQTGANVLTF
TGTGCCACCAGTGAAAGCGACCAGACTGGGGCCAACGTCCTGACTTTC
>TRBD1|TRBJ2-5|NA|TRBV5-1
CASSPGQGGPETQYF
TGCGCCAGCAGCCCAGGACAGGGAGGCCCCGAGACCCAGTACTTC
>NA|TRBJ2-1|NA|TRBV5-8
CASSLGLGEYNEQFF
TGTGCCAGCAGCTTGGGGCTAGGAGAATACAATGAGCAGTTCTTC
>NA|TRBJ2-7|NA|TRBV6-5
CASNLQGTYEQYF
TGTGCCAGCAACTTACAGGGAACCTACGAGCAGTACTTC
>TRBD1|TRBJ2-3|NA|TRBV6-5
CASSPGQGTDTQYF
TGTGCCAGCAGTCCGGGACAGGGCACAGATACGCAGTATTTT
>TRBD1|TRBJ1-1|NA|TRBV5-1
CASSLALGQGISNTEAFF
TGCGCCAGCAGCTTGGCCTTAGGACAGGGAATTTCGAACACTGAAGCTTTCTTT
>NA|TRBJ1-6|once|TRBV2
CASSEQGFPYNSPLHF
TGTGCCAGCAGTGAACAGGGGTTCCCCTATAATTCACCCCTCCACTTT
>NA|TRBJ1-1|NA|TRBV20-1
CSASRELNTEAFF
TGCAGTGCTAGTAGGGAGCTGAACACTGAAGCTTTCTTT
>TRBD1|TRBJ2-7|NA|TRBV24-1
CATSDRDRSGSYEQYF
TGTGCCACCAGTGACCGGGACAGGAGTGGATCCTACGAGCAGTACTTC
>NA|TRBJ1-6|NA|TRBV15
CATSRDRGSPLHF
TGTGCCACCAGCAGAGATAGGGGTTCACCCCTCCACTTT
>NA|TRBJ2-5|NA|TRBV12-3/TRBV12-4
CASSLRGRQTQYF
TGTGCCAGCAGTTTACGAGGGAGACAGACCCAGTACTTC
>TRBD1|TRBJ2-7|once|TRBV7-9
CASSHQLGQGYEQYF
TGTGCCAGCAGCCATCAACTAGGACAGGGGTACGAGCAGTACTTC
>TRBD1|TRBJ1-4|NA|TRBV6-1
CASSDGTGGNEKLFF
TGTGCCAGCAGTGACGGGACAGGGGGTAATGAAAAACTGTTTTTT
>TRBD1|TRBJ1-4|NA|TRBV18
CASSPATGTGSEKLFF
TGTGCCAGCTCACCTGCGACCGGGACAGGGTCGGAAAAACTGTTTTTT